This T cell receptor beta chain was observed in a study of molecular identifiers for immune sequencing clone quantification. V dropped 4 bases and J dropped 3; count of bases not matched to a gene: 8. Germline CDR1 LNHDA, CDR2 SQIVND (reference sequence). The CDR3 covers 16 residues. In preparing bulk TCR libraries, previously described methods and listed TCR primers were used. TCRdb re-called the PCR reads with MiXCR, one entry per CDR3 protein. The sample holds about 640,000 distinct CDR3 sequences; 15% to 20% are singletons and the top ten take 0.85%. The specimen sequenced was naive CD8+ T cells from blood, with Jurkat cell RNA spiked in. Subset meaning: FACS-sorted CD8+CD4-CCR7+CD45RA+ naive T cells. The rearrangement uses TRBV19 and TRBJ2-1, with TRBD2 identical over 8 bases. The receptor comes from a human donor in good health. Some libraries in this study had Jurkat cell RNA spiked in. The CDR3 DNA sequence: TGTGCCAGTAGTACCGAGCGGGAGCCACTCTACAATGAGCAGTTCTTC. This encodes CASSTEREPLYNEQFF. The full variable domain, completed using reference TRBV19 and TRBJ2-1, is DGGITQSPKYLFRKEGQNVTLSCEQNLNHDAMYWYRQDPGQGLRLIYYSQIVNDFQKGDIAEGYSVSREKKESFPLTVTSAQKNPTAFYLCASSTEREPLYNEQFFGPGTRLTVL.